This T cell receptor (beta chain) was identified during a study of identical twins. This clonotype was seen a few times. Healthy Caucasian individuals made up all the donors. This CDR3 spans 16 amino acids. Germline-derived CDR1 and CDR2 are SGHDT and YYEEEE. Losses at the gene ends were 2 bases for V and 4 bases for J; bases not matched to a gene: 6. A universal primer site came from template switching; cDNA carried unique molecular identifiers. TCRdb reprocessed the 5' RACE reads with MiXCR, giving one entry per CDR3 protein. The sample has some 440,000 distinct CDR3 sequences; approximately 24% are singletons. These same records also appear under a second study, on T cells expressing NK-cell markers. From that study: Eight donors were sequenced, of whom seven were HCMV-seropositive, while the remaining one was HCMV-seronegative.

The chain recombines TRBV5-6 with TRBJ1-5; 10 bases agree with TRBD1. The receptor was isolated from a woman aged 18-29 years in good health. The sample consisted of CD4+ T cells sorted from blood. The CDR3 sequence: CASSLGDRGWNQPQHF. The CDR3 DNA reads as TGTGCCAGCAGCTTAGGGGACAGGGGATGGAATCAGCCCCAGCATTTT.